This TCR beta chain was sequenced during a study of CD8 T cells in Susac syndrome. At the level of the study: Intravenous immunoglobulin alone or corticosteroids were being given to patients with Susac syndrome at blood draw, unless they were therapy-naive.

Sequencing of TCR beta, carried out with a high-throughput approach, was applied to CD8+ and CD4+ T cells from the blood. Negative isolation yielded the CD8+ and CD4+ T cells, while FACS enriched the TEMRA cells. Germline V CDR1 and CDR2: SQVTM, ANQGSEA. The CDR3 length is 15 residues. V was pared by 3 bases and J by 4 bases, with 7 bases of the junction left unmatched. It was with random hexamers that roughly 0.5 to 1 ug RNA was reverse transcribed. TCR beta CDR3 was amplified by immunoSEQ covering 54 Vbeta and 13 Jbeta. TCRdb re-analysed the immunoSEQ multiplex PCR reads in MiXCR, keeping a single row per CDR3 protein. The repertoire holds about 180,000 distinct CDR3 sequences, 90% to 97% seen once, with approximately 0.12% in the top ten.

The chain combines TRBV29-1 with TRBJ2-5, with TRBD2 identical over 11 bases. The material sequenced was CD4+ T cells from PBMCs. The TCR sequence derives from a human donor with Susac syndrome. The CDR3 region is CSVDPSGGLGETQYF. The CDR3 coding sequence is TGCAGCGTTGATCCTAGCGGGGGGTTAGGAGAGACCCAGTACTTC.